The next 12 T cell receptor beta chains were all read from a single sample in a study of blood T cell repertoires in COVID-19. Clones were sequenced by immunoSEQ multiplex PCR, and TCRdb holds only the in-frame ones, with some missing. The sample shows 75,000 to 95,000 clones, around 88% of them seen only once. Material for sequencing was peripheral blood. Receptors were obtained from a man aged 55 to 69 with acute or convalescent COVID-19.

To note about this clone: The identical CDR3 is also encoded by other nucleotide sequences in the sample. The chain is built from TRBV12-3 or TRBV12-4 and TRBJ1-2, with D tentatively TRBD1 (5 bases). V lost 5 bases, J lost 4 bases, and 5 bases lay in between. The CDR3 runs 11 residues. The CDR3 is CASSDSYGYTF. The CDR3 nucleotides are TGTGCCAGCAGTGACAGCTATGGCTACACCTTC.

The gene calls are TRBV19 and TRBJ2-2, with unresolved D. Trimming removed 1 base at V and 6 bases at J, with 9 bases between. Germline lookup yields CDR1 LNHDA and CDR2 SQIVND (reference sequence). The CDR3 runs 14 residues. DNA of the CDR3: TGTGCCAGTAGTATAGGAGCTGGTCCCGGGGAGCTGTTTTTT. Translated, it gives CASSIGAGPGELFF.

This clone was recorded once. The chain has TRBV4-1 and TRBJ2-7, with D perhaps TRBD1 (6 bases). CDR3 length equals 16 residues. Trimming took 0 bases from V and 3 from J, leaving 15 bases between them. Germline CDR1 is MGHRA and CDR2 is YSYEKL. The CDR3 sequence is CASSQEGAGNYYEQYF. The CDR3 DNA reads TGCGCCAGCAGCCAAGAGGGGGCAGGGAATTACTACGAGCAGTACTTC.

The chain joins TRBV4-3 to TRBJ2-2; D is perhaps TRBD1 (8 bases). V was shortened by 2 bases and J by 3 bases, with 16 bases between the two germline ends. Germline CDR1 and CDR2: LGHNA and YSLEER. The CDR3 spans 17 residues. The CDR3 region has the DNA TGCGCCAGCAGCCAACGTATCACAGGGGGGGACACCGGGGAGCTGTTTTTT. Translated: CASSQRITGGDTGELFF.

The chain uses TRBV7-9 and TRBJ1-1, with 10 bases aligning to TRBD1. V gave up 5 bases and J gave up 8 bases; unmatched junction bases: 8. Germline V CDR1 and CDR2: SEHNR, FQNEAQ (reference sequence). The CDR3 runs 14 residues. The CDR3 DNA reads as TGTGCCAGCAGCCTCGGGACAGGGGAATCAGAAGCTTTCTTT. Its protein is CASSLGTGESEAFF. Together with reference TRBV7-9 and TRBJ1-1, the CDR3 gives the full variable domain: DTGVSQNPRHKITKRGQNVTFRCDPISEHNRLYWYRQTLGQGPEFLTYFQNEAQLEKSRLLSDRFSAERPKGSFSTLEIQRTEQGDSAMYLCASSLGTGESEAFFGQGTRLTVV.

There are a few counts of this clone. This rearrangement joins TRBV9 to TRBJ1-1; D is undetermined. V was cut by 0 bases and J by 4 bases, with 16 bases left in between. There are 16 residues in the CDR3. Germline CDR1 reads SGDLS; CDR2 reads YYNGEE. The CDR3 spells CASSVARSNPPTEAFF. CDR3 in DNA: TGTGCCAGCAGCGTAGCCCGGTCCAACCCCCCCACTGAAGCTTTCTTT.

The chain uses TRBV4-1 and TRBJ2-3; TRBD2 agrees at 8 bases. Germline assignment: CDR1 MGHRA and CDR2 YSYEKL. The J segment lost 2 bases and the V segment lost 1 base, leaving 5 bases of the junction unmatched. This CDR3 comprises 16 residues. The DNA of the CDR3 is TGCGCCAGCAGCCAAGTGGCGGGGGGAAACACAGATACGCAGTATTTT. It is translated as CASSQVAGGNTDTQYF.

V is TRBV4-3 and J is TRBJ1-2; 7 bases fit TRBD1. The CDR3 totals 13 residues. The germline V gene has CDR1 LGHNA and CDR2 YSLEER. V lost 5 bases to trimming and J lost 2 bases; unmatched junction nucleotides: 2. The CDR3 bases are TGCGCCAGCAGCTTCAGGGGGAACTATGGCTACACCTTC. Residues: CASSFRGNYGYTF.

This clone came up once. The chain combines TRBV2 with TRBJ2-7, with TRBD2 matching over 7 bases. V lost 6 bases, J lost 5 bases, and 4 bases stayed unmatched. The CDR3 is 12 amino acids. Per the germline V gene, CDR1 is SNHLY and CDR2 is FYNNEI. The chain's CDR3 is CASRETSHEQYF. CDR3 coding DNA: TGTGCCAGCAGGGAGACTAGCCACGAGCAGTACTTC.

This rearrangement joins TRBV9 to TRBJ1-4; D is possibly TRBD1 (5 bases). With 3 bases removed from V and 8 bases from J, the gap between germline ends came to 14 bases. Germline assignment: CDR1 SGDLS and CDR2 YYNGEE. The CDR3 runs 14 residues. The CDR3 loop is CASSARGGLEKLFF. The CDR3 nucleotides are TGTGCCAGCAGCGCCCGGGGGGGGTTGGAAAAACTGTTTTTT.

The rearrangement joins TRBV7-9 to TRBJ1-1, with D possibly matching TRBD1 (5 bases). The germline gives CDR1 SEHNR, CDR2 FQNEAQ (reference sequence). The V gene lost 8 bases and the J gene lost 3 bases, with 16 bases spanning the gap. The CDR3 spans 14 residues. The CDR3: CASQPLEGYTEAFF. The CDR3 region has the DNA TGTGCCAGCCAACCTCTGGAGGGGTACACTGAAGCTTTCTTT.

V usage is TRBV4-3 and J usage is TRBJ1-2; D possibly corresponds to TRBD1 (6 bases). Germline CDR1 LGHNA, CDR2 YSLEER. V was shortened by 0 bases and J by 4 bases, with 18 bases between the two germline ends. This CDR3 spans 17 amino acids. The CDR3 loop reads CASSQEVGRGTPYGYTF. The CDR3 nucleotides read TGCGCCAGCAGCCAAGAAGTAGGGAGGGGGACCCCCTATGGCTACACCTTC.